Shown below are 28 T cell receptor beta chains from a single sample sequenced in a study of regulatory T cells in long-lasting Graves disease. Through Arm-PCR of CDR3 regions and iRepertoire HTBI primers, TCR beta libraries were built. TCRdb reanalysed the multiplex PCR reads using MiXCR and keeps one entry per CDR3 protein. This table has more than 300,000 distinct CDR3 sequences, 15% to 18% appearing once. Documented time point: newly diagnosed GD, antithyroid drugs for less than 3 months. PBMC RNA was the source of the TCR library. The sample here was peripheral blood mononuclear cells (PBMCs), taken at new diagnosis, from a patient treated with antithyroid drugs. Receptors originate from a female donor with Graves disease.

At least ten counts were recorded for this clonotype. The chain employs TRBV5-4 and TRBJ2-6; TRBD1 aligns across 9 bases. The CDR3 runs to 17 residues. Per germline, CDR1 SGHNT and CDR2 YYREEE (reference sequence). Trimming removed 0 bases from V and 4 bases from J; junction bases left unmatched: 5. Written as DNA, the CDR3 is TGTGCCAGCAGCTTGGACAGGGGGCTCGACGGGGCCAACGTCCTGACTTTC. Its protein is CASSLDRGLDGANVLTF.

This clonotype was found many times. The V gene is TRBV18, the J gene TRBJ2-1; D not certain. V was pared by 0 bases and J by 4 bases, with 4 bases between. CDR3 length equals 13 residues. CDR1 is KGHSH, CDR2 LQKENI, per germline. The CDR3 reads CASSPPLYNEQFF. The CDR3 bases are TGTGCCAGCTCACCACCCCTATACAATGAGCAGTTCTTC. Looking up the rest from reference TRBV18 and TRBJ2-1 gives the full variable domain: NAGVMQNPRHLVRRRGQEARLRCSPMKGHSHVYWYRQLPEEGLKFMVYLQKENIIDESGMPKERFSAEFPKEGPSILRIQQVVRGDSAAYFCASSPPLYNEQFFGPGTRLTVL.

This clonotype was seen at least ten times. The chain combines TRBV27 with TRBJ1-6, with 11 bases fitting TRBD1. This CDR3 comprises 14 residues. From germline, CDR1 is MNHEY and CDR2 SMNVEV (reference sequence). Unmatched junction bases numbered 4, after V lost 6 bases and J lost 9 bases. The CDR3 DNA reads TGTGCCAGCAGCATTGGGACAGGGGGTTCACCCCTCCACTTT. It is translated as CASSIGTGGSPLHF.

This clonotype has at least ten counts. The CDR3 DNA reads as TGTGCCAGCAGTTACTCGACAGGGGGCGCAGATACGCAGTATTTT. This translates into CASSYSTGGADTQYF. The rearrangement links TRBV6-2 or TRBV6-3 to TRBJ2-3; 10 nucleotides line up with TRBD1. The CDR3 length is 15 residues. Germline CDR1 is MNHEY and CDR2 is SVGEGT. Losses at the gene ends were 0 bases for V and 4 bases for J; bases not matched to a gene: 1.

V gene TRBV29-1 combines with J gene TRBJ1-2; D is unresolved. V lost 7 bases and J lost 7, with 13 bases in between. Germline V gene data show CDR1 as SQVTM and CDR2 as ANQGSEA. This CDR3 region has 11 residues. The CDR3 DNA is TGCAGCGCAAAGGGTGCTCCTGGCTACACCTTC. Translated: CSAKGAPGYTF. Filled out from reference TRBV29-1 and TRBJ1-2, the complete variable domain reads SAVISQKPSRDICQRGTSLTIQCQVDSQVTMMFWYRQQPGQSLTLIATANQGSEATYESGFVIDKFPISRPNLTFSTLTVSNMSPEDSSIYLCSAKGAPGYTFGSGTRLTVV.

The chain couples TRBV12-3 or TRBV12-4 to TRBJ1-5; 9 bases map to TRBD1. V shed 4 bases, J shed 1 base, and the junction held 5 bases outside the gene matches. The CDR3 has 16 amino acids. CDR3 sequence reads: CASSSPGTGSNQPQHF. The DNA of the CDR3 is TGTGCCAGCAGTTCCCCCGGGACAGGGAGCAATCAGCCCCAGCATTTT.

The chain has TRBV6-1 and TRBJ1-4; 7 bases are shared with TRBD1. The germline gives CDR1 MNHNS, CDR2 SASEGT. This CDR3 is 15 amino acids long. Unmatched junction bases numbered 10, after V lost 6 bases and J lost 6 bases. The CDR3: CASRAGGGAYEKLFF. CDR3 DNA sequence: TGTGCCAGCAGGGCAGGAGGGGGCGCGTATGAAAAACTGTTTTTT.

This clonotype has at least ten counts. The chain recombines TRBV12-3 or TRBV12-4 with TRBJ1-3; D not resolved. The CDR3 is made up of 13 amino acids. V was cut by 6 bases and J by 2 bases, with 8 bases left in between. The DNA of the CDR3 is TGTGCCAGCAGCATCCTCGCTGGAAACACCATATATTTT. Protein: CASSILAGNTIYF.

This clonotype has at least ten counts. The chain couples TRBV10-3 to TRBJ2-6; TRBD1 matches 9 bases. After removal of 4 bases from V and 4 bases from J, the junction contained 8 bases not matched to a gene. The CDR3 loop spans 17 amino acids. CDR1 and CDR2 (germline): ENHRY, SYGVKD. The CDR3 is CAISGSGTGTGANVLTF. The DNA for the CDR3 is TGTGCCATCAGTGGATCCGGGACAGGGACCGGGGCCAACGTCCTGACTTTC.

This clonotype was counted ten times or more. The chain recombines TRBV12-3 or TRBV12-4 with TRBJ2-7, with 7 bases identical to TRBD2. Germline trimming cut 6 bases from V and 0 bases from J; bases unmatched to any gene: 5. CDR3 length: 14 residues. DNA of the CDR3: TGTGCCAGCAGCCCACAGCGGGGCTCCTACGAGCAGTACTTC. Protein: CASSPQRGSYEQYF.

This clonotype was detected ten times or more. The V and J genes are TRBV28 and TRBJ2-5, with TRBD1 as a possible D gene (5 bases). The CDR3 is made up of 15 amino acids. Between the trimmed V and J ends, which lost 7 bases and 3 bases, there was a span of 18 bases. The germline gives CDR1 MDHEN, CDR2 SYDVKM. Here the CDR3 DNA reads TGTGCCAGCACCACACCATCGGCAGGGAAAGAGACCCAGTACTTC. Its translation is CASTTPSAGKETQYF. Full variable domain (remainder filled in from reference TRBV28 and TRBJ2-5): DVKVTQSSRYLVKRTGEKVFLECVQDMDHENMFWYRQDPGLGLRLIYFSYDVKMKEKGDIPEGYSVSREKKERFSLILESASTNQTSMYLCASTTPSAGKETQYFGPGTRLLVL.

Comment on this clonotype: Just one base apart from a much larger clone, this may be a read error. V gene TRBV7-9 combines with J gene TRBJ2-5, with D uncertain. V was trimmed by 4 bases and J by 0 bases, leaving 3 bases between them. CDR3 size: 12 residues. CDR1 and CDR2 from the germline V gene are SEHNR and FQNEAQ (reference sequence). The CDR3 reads CASSSHQETQYF. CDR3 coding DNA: TGTGCCAGCAGCTCCCACCAAGAGACCCAGTACTTC.

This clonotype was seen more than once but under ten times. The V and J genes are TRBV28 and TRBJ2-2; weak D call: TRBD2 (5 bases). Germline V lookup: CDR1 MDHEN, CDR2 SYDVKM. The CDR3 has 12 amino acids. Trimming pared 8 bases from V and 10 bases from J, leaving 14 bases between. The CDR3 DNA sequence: TGTGCCAGCGGACTGATAGGCGCGGAGCTGTTTTTT. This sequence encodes CASGLIGAELFF.

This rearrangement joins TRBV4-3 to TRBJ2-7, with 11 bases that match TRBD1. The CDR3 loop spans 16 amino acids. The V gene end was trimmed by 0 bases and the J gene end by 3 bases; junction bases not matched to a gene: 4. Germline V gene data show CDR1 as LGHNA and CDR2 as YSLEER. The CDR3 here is CASSQDYGTGGYEQYF. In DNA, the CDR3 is TGCGCCAGCAGCCAAGATTACGGGACAGGGGGCTACGAGCAGTACTTC.

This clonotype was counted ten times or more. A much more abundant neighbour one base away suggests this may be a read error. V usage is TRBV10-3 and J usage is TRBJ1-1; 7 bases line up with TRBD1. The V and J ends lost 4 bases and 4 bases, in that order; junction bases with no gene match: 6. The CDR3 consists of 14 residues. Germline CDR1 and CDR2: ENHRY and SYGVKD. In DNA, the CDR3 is TGTGCCATCAGTGCCCGGACAGGACCCACTGAAGCTTTCTTT. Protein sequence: CAISARTGPTEAFF.

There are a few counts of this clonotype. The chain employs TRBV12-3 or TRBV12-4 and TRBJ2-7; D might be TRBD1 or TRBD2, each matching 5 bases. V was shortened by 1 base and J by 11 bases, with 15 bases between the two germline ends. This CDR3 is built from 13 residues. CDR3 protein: CASSLGGPRVKYF. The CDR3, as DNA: TGTGCCAGCAGTTTAGGGGGACCTAGGGTAAAGTACTTC.

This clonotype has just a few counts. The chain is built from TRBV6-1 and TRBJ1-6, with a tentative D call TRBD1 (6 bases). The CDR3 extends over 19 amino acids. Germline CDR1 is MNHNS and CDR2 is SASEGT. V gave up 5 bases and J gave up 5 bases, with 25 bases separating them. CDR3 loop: CASSPDERTAGGNNSPLHF. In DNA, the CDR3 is TGTGCCAGCAGTCCGGATGAAAGGACGGCCGGGGGCAATAATTCACCCCTCCACTTT.

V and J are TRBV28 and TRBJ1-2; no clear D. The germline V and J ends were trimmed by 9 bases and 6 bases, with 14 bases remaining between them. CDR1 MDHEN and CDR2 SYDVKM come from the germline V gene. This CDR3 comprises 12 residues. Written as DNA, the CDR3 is TGTGCCAGTTTTTCGGGGAGGGATGGCTACACCTTC. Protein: CASFSGRDGYTF.

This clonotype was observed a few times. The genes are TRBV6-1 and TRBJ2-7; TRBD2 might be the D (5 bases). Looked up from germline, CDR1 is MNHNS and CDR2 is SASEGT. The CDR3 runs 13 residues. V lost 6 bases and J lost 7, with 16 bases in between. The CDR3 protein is CASSRSISGEQYF. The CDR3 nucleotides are TGTGCCAGCAGCCGATCAATCTCGGGAGAGCAGTACTTC.

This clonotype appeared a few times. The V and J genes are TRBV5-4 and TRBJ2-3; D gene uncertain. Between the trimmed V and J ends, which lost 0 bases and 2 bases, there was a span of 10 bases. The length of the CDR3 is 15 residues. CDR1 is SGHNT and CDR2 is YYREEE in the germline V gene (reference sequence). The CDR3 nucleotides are TGTGCCAGCAGCTTGGATGTGCGCTACACAGATACGCAGTATTTT. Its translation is CASSLDVRYTDTQYF.

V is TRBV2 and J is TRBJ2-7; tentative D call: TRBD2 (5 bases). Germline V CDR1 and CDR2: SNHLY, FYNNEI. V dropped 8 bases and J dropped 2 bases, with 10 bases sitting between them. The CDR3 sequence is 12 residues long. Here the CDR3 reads CASVDGTYEQYF. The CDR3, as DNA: TGTGCCAGCGTAGACGGGACCTACGAGCAGTACTTC.

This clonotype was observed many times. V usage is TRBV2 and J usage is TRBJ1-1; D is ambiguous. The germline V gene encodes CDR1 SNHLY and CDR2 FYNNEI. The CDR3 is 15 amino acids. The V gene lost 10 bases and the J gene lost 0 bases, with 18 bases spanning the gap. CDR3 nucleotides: TGTGCCAATTTTCTTCCCTTAGGCATGAACACTGAAGCTTTCTTT. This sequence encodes CANFLPLGMNTEAFF.

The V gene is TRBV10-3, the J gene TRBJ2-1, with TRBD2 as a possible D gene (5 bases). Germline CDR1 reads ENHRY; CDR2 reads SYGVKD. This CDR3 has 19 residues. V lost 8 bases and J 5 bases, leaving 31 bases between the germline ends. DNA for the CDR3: TGTGCCATCCTAAGAACTAGTTATCATCGGTTTGGGATCGACAATGAGCAGTTCTTC. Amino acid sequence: CAILRTSYHRFGIDNEQFF.

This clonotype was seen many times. This CDR3 is CASSQLGTTRVQFF. The CDR3 DNA reads TGCGCCAGCAGCCAGCTCGGGACCACCCGTGTGCAGTTCTTC. V is TRBV4-3 and J is TRBJ2-1; the D call may be TRBD1 or TRBD2 (5 bases each). CDR3 length equals 14 residues. Germline-derived CDR1 and CDR2 are LGHNA and YSLEER. Trimming left V 3 bases short and J 12 bases short, with 18 bases between.

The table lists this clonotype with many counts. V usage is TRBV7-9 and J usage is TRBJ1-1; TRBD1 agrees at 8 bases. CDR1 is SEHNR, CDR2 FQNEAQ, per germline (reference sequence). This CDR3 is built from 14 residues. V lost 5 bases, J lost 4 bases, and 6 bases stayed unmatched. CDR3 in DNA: TGTGCCAGCAGCCGCGGGACAGGCTTCACTGAAGCTTTCTTT. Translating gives CASSRGTGFTEAFF.

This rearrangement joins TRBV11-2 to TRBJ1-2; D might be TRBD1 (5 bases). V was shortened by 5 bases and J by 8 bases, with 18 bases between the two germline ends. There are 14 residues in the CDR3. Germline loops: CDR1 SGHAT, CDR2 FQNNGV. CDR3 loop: CASSRYPGRQGYTF. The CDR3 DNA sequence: TGTGCCAGCAGCCGTTATCCGGGACGACAAGGCTACACCTTC.

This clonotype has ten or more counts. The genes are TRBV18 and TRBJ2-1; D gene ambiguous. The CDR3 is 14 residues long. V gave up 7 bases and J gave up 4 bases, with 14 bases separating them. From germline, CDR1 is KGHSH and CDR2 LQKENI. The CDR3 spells CASFPDQLYNEQFF. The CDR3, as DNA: TGTGCCAGCTTCCCGGACCAATTATACAATGAGCAGTTCTTC.

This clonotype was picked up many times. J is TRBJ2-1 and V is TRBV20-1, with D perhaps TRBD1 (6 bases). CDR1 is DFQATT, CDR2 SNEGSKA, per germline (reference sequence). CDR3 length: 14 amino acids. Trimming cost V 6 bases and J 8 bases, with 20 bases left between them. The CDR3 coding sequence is TGCAGTGCAGACCAGGGGCCCTATCCGTATGAGCAGTTCTTC. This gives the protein CSADQGPYPYEQFF.